This T cell receptor (beta chain) originates from a study of spatial heterogeneity in lung cancer. Whole-study context: More beta-chain than alpha-chain sequences were consistently detected.

Described time point: sample taken at primary tumor resection. The sequenced material consisted of unsorted whole RNA from tumor, nontumor lung or frozen PBMC. Approximately 70 TRACERx patients with early, untreated non-small cell lung cancer donated samples. The presence of a unique molecular identifier marked each TCR cDNA molecule. TCRdb used MiXCR to reprocess the 5' RACE reads, holding one entry per CDR3 protein. The top ten clones hold approximately 35% of a sample with about 29,000 distinct CDR3 sequences, 7.5% to 10% of them seen once. There are many counts of this clonotype. Its antigen remains unidentified. Points from the study as a whole: Follow-up blood showed ubiquitous expanded tumor TCRs less than blood at resection did.

V dropped 5 bases and J dropped 5; count of bases not matched to a gene: 2. The CDR3 covers 13 residues. The chain has TRBV12-3 or TRBV12-4 and TRBJ1-5; TRBD1 aligns across 8 bases. The sample in question was PBMCs, obtained at surgery. This receptor was identified in a female donor with early-stage non-small cell lung cancer. The CDR3 nucleotides read TGTGCCAGCAGTCGACAGGGGCATCAGCCCCAGCATTTT. Its translation is CASSRQGHQPQHF.